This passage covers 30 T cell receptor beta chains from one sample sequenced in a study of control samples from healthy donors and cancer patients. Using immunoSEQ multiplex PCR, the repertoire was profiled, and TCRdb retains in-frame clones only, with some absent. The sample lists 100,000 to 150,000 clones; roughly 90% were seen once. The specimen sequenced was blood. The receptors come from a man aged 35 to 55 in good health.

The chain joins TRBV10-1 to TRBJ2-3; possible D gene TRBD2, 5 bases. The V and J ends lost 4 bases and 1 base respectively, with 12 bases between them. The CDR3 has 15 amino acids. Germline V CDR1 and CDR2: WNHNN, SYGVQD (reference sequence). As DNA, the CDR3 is TGCGCCAGCAGTGGGTCTTGGACTGGCACAGATACGCAGTATTTT. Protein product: CASSGSWTGTDTQYF.

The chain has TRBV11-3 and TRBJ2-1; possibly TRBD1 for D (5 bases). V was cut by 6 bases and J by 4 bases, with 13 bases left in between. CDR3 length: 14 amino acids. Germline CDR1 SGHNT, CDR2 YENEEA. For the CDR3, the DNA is TGTGCCAGCAGTCCAGCCCAGGGATACAATGAGCAGTTCTTC. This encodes CASSPAQGYNEQFF. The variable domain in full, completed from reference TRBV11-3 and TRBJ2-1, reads EAGVVQSPRYKIIEKKQPVAFWCNPISGHNTLYWYLQNLGQGPELLIRYENEEAVDDSQLPKDRFSAERLKGVDSTLKIQPAELGDSAVYLCASSPAQGYNEQFFGPGTRLTVL.

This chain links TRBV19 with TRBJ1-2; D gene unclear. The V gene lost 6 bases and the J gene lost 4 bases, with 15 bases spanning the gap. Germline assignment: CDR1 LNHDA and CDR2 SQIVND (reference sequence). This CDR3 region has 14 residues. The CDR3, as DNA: TGTGCCAGTAGCCCCGGATTTGGTACCTATGGCTACACCTTC. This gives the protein CASSPGFGTYGYTF.

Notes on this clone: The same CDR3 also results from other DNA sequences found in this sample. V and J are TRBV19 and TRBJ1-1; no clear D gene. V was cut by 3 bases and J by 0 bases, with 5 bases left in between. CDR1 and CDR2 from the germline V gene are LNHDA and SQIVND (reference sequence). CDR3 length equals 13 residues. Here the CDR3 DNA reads TGTGCCAGTAGTATTTTCTTGAACACTGAAGCTTTCTTT. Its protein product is CASSIFLNTEAFF.

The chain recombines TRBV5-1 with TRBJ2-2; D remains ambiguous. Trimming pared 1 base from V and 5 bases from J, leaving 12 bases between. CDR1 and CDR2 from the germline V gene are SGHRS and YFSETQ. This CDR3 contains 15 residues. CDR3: CASSLSILRTGELFF. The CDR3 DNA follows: TGCGCCAGCAGCTTGTCAATCCTCAGGACCGGGGAGCTGTTTTTT.

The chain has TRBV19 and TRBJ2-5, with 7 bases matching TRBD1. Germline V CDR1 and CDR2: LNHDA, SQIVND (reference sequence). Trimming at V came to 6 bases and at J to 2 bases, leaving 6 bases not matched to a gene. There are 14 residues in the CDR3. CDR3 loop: CASRGDREQETQYF. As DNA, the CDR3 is TGTGCCAGTAGGGGAGACAGGGAACAAGAGACCCAGTACTTC. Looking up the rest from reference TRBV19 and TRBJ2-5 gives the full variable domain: DGGITQSPKYLFRKEGQNVTLSCEQNLNHDAMYWYRQDPGQGLRLIYYSQIVNDFQKGDIAEGYSVSREKKESFPLTVTSAQKNPTAFYLCASRGDREQETQYFGPGTRLLVL.

DNA of the CDR3: TGTGCCAGCAGCATTACGGACAGGGTTTATGAGCAGTTCTTC. Translated, it gives CASSITDRVYEQFF. The chain recombines TRBV7-9 with TRBJ2-1; 8 nucleotides align to TRBD1. V lost 5 bases and J lost 8; bases outside the gene matches: 8. Germline V lookup: CDR1 SEHNR, CDR2 FQNEAQ (reference sequence). The CDR3 runs to 14 residues. Full variable domain (missing parts from reference TRBV7-9 and TRBJ2-1): DTGVSQNPRHKITKRGQNVTFRCDPISEHNRLYWYRQTLGQGPEFLTYFQNEAQLEKSRLLSDRFSAERPKGSFSTLEIQRTEQGDSAMYLCASSITDRVYEQFFGPGTRLTVL.

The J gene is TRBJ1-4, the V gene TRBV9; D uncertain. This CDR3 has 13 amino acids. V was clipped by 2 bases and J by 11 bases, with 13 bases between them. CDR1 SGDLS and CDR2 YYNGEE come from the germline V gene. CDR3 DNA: TGTGCCAGCAGCGTCCTGGGTGGCGGCAAACTGTTTTTT. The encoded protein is CASSVLGGGKLFF.

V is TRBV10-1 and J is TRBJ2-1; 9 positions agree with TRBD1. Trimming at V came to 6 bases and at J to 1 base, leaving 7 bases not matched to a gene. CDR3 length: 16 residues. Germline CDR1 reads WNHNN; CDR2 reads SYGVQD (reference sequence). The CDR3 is CASSPRQGGSYNEQFF. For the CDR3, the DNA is TGCGCCAGCAGCCCGAGACAGGGGGGTTCCTACAATGAGCAGTTCTTC.

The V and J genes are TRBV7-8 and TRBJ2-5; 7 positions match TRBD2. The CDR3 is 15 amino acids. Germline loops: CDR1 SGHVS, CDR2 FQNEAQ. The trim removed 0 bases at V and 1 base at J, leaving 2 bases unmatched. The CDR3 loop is CASSLAPSGQETQYF. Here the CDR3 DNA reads TGTGCCAGCAGCTTAGCGCCTAGCGGCCAAGAGACCCAGTACTTC.

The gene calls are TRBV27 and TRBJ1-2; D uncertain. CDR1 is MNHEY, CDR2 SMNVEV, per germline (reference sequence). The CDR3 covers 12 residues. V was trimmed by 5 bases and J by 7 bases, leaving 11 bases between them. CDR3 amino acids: CASSPSAGGYTF. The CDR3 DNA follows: TGTGCCAGCAGTCCATCAGCGGGTGGCTACACCTTC.

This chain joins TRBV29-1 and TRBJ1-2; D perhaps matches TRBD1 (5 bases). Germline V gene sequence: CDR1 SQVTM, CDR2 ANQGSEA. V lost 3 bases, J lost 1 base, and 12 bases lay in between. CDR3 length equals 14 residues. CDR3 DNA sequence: TGCAGCGTTGACCGGGGCAGGGTTAACTATGGCTACACCTTC. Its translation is CSVDRGRVNYGYTF.

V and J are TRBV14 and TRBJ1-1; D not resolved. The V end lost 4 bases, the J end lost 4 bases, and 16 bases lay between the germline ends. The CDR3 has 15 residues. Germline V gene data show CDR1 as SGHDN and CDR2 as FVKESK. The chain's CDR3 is CASSLAGGMITEAFF. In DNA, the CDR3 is TGTGCCAGCAGCCTTGCAGGAGGGATGATCACTGAAGCTTTCTTT.

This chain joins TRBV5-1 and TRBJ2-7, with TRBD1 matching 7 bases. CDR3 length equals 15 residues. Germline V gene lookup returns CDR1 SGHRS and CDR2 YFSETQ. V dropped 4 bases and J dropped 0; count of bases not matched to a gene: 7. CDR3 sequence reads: CASSPSDRPSYEQYF. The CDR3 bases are TGCGCCAGCAGCCCATCGGACAGGCCCTCCTACGAGCAGTACTTC.

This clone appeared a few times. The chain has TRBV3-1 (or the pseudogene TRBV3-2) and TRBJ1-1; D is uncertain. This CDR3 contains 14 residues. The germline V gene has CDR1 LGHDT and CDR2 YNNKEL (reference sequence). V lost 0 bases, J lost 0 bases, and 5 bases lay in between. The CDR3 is CASSQDSVNTEAFF. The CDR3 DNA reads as TGTGCCAGCAGCCAAGATTCGGTGAACACTGAAGCTTTCTTT.

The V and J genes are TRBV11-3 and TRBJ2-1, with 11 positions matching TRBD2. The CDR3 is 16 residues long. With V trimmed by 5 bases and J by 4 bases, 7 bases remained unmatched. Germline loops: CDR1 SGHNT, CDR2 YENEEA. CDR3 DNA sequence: TGTGCCAGCAGCCCGACGCTAGCGGGGGGTTACAATGAGCAGTTCTTC. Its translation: CASSPTLAGGYNEQFF.

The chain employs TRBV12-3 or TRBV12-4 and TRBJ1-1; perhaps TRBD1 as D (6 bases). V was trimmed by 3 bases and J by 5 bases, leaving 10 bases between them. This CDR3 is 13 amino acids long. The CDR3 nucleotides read TGTGCCAGCAGTTTTAGGCAGGGGACTGAAGCTTTCTTT. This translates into CASSFRQGTEAFF.

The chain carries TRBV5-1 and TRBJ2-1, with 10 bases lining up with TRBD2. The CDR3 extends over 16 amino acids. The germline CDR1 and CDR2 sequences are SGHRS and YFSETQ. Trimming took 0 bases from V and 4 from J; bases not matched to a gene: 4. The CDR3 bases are TGCGCCAGCAGCTTGGAGGTAGCGGGGGGTTACAATGAGCAGTTCTTC. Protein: CASSLEVAGGYNEQFF.

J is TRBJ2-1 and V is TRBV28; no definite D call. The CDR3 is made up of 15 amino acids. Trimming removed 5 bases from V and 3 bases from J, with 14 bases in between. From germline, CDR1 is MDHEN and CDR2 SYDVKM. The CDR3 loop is CASSPHSIYYNEQFF. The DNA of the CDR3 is TGTGCCAGCAGTCCCCACTCGATATACTACAATGAGCAGTTCTTC.

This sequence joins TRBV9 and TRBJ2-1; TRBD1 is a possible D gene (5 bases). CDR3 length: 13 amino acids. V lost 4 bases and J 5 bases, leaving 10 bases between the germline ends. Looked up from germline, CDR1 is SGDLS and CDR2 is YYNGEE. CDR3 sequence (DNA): TGTGCCAGCAGCCTCGACAGCCACAATGAGCAGTTCTTC. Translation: CASSLDSHNEQFF.

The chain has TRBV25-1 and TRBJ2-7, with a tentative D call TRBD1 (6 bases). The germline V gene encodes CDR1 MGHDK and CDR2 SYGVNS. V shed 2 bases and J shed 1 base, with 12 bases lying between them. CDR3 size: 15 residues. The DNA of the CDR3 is TGTGCCAGCAGTGAAGGGCAGGGGAGTTCCTACGAGCAGTACTTC. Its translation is CASSEGQGSSYEQYF.

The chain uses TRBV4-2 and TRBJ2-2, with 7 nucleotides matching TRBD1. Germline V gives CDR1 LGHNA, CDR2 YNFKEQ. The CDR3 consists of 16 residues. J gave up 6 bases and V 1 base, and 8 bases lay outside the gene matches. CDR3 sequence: CASSQGVNQGAGELFF. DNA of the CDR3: TGTGCCAGCAGCCAAGGTGTCAATCAGGGGGCCGGGGAGCTGTTTTTT.

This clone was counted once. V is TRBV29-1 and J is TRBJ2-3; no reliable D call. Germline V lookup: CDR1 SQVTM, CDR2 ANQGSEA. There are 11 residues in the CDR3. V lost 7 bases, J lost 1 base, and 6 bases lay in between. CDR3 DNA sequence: TGCAGCGCGTTGCGCACAGATACGCAGTATTTT. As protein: CSALRTDTQYF.

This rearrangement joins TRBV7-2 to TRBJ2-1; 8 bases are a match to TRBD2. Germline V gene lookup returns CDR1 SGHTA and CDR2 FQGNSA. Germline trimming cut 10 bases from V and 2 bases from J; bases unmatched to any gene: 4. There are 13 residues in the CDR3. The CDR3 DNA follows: TGTGCCACCCGCGGGGGGACCTACAATGAGCAGTTCTTC. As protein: CATRGGTYNEQFF.

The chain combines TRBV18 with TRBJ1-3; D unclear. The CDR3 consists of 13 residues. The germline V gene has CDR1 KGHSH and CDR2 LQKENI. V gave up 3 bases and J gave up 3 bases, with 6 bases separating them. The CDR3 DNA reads TGTGCCAGCTCACCCTTAGATGGAAACACCATATATTTT. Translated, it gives CASSPLDGNTIYF.

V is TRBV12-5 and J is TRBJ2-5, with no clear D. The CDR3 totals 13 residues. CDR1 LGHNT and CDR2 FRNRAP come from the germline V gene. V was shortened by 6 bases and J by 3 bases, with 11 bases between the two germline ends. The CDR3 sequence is CASGADGKETQYF. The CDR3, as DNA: TGTGCTAGTGGCGCTGACGGAAAAGAGACCCAGTACTTC.

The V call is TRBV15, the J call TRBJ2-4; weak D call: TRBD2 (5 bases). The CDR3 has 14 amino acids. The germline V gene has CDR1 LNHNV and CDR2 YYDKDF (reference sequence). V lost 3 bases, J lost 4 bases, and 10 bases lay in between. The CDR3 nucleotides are TGTGCCACCAGCAGCGGAGGAGAGAAAAACATTCAGTACTTC. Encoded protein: CATSSGGEKNIQYF.

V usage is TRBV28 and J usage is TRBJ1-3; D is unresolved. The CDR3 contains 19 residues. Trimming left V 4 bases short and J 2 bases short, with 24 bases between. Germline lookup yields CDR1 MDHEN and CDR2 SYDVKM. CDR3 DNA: TGTGCCAGCAGTTCCCCTTACCTCCCGAATAGTAGTACTGGAAACACCATATATTTT. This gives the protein CASSSPYLPNSSTGNTIYF.

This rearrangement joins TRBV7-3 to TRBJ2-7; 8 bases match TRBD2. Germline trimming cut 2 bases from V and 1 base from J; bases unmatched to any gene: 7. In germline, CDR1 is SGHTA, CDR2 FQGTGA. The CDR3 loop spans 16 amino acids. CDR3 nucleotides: TGTGCCAGCAGCTTACAGATGGCTAGCGGGTCCTACGAGCAGTACTTC. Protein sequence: CASSLQMASGSYEQYF. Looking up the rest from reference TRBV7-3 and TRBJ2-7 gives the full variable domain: GAGVSQTPSNKVTEKGKYVELRCDPISGHTALYWYRQSLGQGPEFLIYFQGTGAADDSGLPNDRFFAVRPEGSVSTLKIQRTERGDSAVYLCASSLQMASGSYEQYFGPGTRLTVT.

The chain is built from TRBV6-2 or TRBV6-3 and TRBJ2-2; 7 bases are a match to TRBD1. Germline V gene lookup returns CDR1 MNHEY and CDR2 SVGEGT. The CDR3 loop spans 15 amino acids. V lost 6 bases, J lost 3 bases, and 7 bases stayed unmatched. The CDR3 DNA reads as TGTGCCAGCAGCAGACAGGGTGTGGACACCGGGGAGCTGTTTTTT. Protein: CASSRQGVDTGELFF.